The 28 T cell receptor beta chains below come from one sample, sequenced in a study of OX40 agonist ivuxolimab in advanced cancers. Sequencing used immunoSEQ multiplex PCR; TCRdb keeps in-frame clones, though not all of them. Among tens of thousands of clones listed, 85% to 90% were seen once. Here the sequenced sample was CD4+ or CD8+ T cells sorted from blood, taken in a trial of the OX40 agonist ivuxolimab. The receptors were gathered from an adult with an advanced solid tumor such as melanoma, head and neck, liver or kidney cancer.

This clone turned up a few times. V gene TRBV15 combines with J gene TRBJ2-1, with a possible D match to TRBD2 (7 bases). V dropped 5 bases and J dropped 3 bases, with 17 bases sitting between them. Germline CDR1 and CDR2: LNHNV and YYDKDF (reference sequence). The CDR3 is made up of 16 amino acids. The CDR3 nucleotides are TGTGCCACCAGCCGAGGGTCAGGGGAGGGCTACAATGAGCAGTTCTTC. Encoded protein: CATSRGSGEGYNEQFF.

The chain is built from TRBV5-4 and TRBJ2-3, with D perhaps given as TRBD1 or TRBD2 (6 bases each). Trimming stripped 6 bases from V and 6 bases from J, with 11 bases between. The germline CDR1 and CDR2 sequences are SGHNT and YYREEE (reference sequence). The CDR3 runs 12 residues. The CDR3 DNA sequence: TGTGCCAGCAAGAGGGGGGAGGATACGCAGTATTTT. Encoded protein: CASKRGEDTQYF.

The V and J genes are TRBV11-2 and TRBJ2-2, with 7 bases that match TRBD2. This CDR3 is 15 amino acids long. Per the germline V gene, CDR1 is SGHAT and CDR2 is FQNNGV. After removal of 11 bases from V and 0 bases from J, the junction contained 9 bases not matched to a gene. CDR3 loop: CAGHGGSANTGELFF. The CDR3 DNA reads as TGTGCCGGCCACGGGGGGTCGGCGAACACCGGGGAGCTGTTTTTT.

The chain uses TRBV9 and TRBJ2-1; TRBD2 matches at 11 bases. There are 17 residues in the CDR3. CDR1 and CDR2 (germline): SGDLS, YYNGEE. Trimming cost V 1 base and J 7 bases; bases outside gene matches: 10. CDR3 protein: CASSVSLGTSGLNEQFF. Here the CDR3 DNA reads TGTGCCAGCAGCGTATCGTTGGGGACTAGCGGCCTTAATGAGCAGTTCTTC.

V usage is TRBV18 and J usage is TRBJ1-2; D unresolved. The germline V gene encodes CDR1 KGHSH and CDR2 LQKENI. The V end lost 2 bases, the J end lost 4 bases, and 8 bases lay between the germline ends. This CDR3 spans 13 amino acids. CDR3 sequence: CASSPTEIYGYTF. CDR3 sequence (DNA): TGTGCCAGCTCACCAACAGAAATCTATGGCTACACCTTC.

The genes are TRBV21-1 and TRBJ2-3. TRBV21-1 is deemed a pseudogene. This CDR3 has 15 residues. The CDR3 DNA follows: TGTGCCAGCAGCACCTTTCGGGGCTGCACAGATACGCAGTATTTT. This translates into CASSTFRGCTDTQYF.

The CDR3 protein is CASSLPPGRGQYF. The DNA for the CDR3 is TGTGCCAGTAGTCTCCCACCCGGGAGAGGGCAGTACTTC. The chain recombines TRBV19 with TRBJ2-7; D possibly corresponds to TRBD2 (6 bases). Germline CDR1 and CDR2: LNHDA and SQIVND (reference sequence). V lost 5 bases and J 9 bases, leaving 17 bases between the germline ends. The CDR3 sequence is 13 residues long.

This chain connects TRBV9 to TRBJ2-5, with D possibly matching TRBD1 (5 bases). This CDR3 region has 14 residues. Germline V CDR1 and CDR2: SGDLS, YYNGEE. V was trimmed by 3 bases and J by 0 bases, leaving 9 bases between them. The CDR3 reads CASSGGANQETQYF. In nucleotides, the CDR3 is TGTGCCAGCAGCGGGGGCGCAAACCAAGAGACCCAGTACTTC.

This chain joins TRBV7-3 and TRBJ2-1; TRBD1 agrees at 7 bases. V shed 2 bases and J 2 bases; nucleotides not matched to a gene: 3. The CDR3 loop spans 15 amino acids. CDR1 and CDR2 from the germline V gene are SGHTA and FQGTGA. The CDR3 protein is CASSLGQGAYNEQFF. The CDR3 nucleotides read TGTGCCAGCAGCTTAGGGCAGGGGGCCTACAATGAGCAGTTCTTC.

This chain uses TRBV5-6 with TRBJ2-3, with 7 positions matching TRBD1. V gave up 0 bases and J gave up 4 bases; unmatched junction bases: 5. CDR3 size: 15 residues. The germline V gene encodes CDR1 SGHDT and CDR2 YYEEEE. The CDR3 region is CASSLVGDSPDTQYF. CDR3 DNA sequence: TGTGCCAGCAGCTTGGTAGGGGACAGCCCAGATACGCAGTATTTT.

This chain joins TRBV6-1 and TRBJ2-2; 9 positions agree with TRBD1. The trim removed 4 bases at V and 6 bases at J, leaving 6 bases unmatched. The CDR3 loop spans 15 amino acids. In germline, CDR1 is MNHNS, CDR2 SASEGT. CDR3: CASSVRDRAPGELFF. The CDR3 coding sequence is TGTGCCAGCAGTGTCCGGGACAGGGCCCCCGGGGAGCTGTTTTTT.

This clone occurred a few times. The chain is built from TRBV2 and TRBJ2-3; D might be TRBD2 (6 bases). V lost 10 bases and J 1 base, leaving 15 bases between the germline ends. The CDR3 sequence is 14 residues long. Germline V gives CDR1 SNHLY, CDR2 FYNNEI. The CDR3 coding sequence is TGTGCCACAAAATTAAAGCGGGGCACAGATACGCAGTATTTT. Amino acid sequence: CATKLKRGTDTQYF.

The chain recombines TRBV19 with TRBJ1-4; possibly TRBD1 for D (5 bases). From germline, CDR1 is LNHDA and CDR2 SQIVND (reference sequence). Between the trimmed V and J ends, which lost 3 bases and 3 bases, there was a span of 26 bases. The CDR3 has 20 amino acids. CDR3 DNA sequence: TGTGCCAGTAGTATGCCCGGGACCTTGAGAATGACCGCGGCTAATGAAAAACTGTTTTTT. Protein product: CASSMPGTLRMTAANEKLFF.

The chain carries TRBV5-6 and TRBJ2-3; 12 bases map to TRBD2. This CDR3 has 17 amino acids. V lost 0 bases, J lost 4 bases, and 6 bases stayed unmatched. Germline CDR1 is SGHDT and CDR2 is YYEEEE. Here the CDR3 reads CASSLAGLAGNADTQYF. CDR3 DNA sequence: TGTGCCAGCAGCTTGGCAGGACTAGCGGGAAATGCAGATACGCAGTATTTT.

The V call is TRBV5-1, the J call TRBJ1-3; D not certain. V shed 4 bases and J shed 3 bases, with 8 bases lying between them. Germline V gives CDR1 SGHRS, CDR2 YFSETQ. The CDR3 covers 13 residues. For the CDR3, the DNA is TGCGCCAGCAGCCCGCCGTATGGAAACACCATATATTTT. It encodes CASSPPYGNTIYF.

This chain uses TRBV2 with TRBJ2-1, with D maybe TRBD2 (5 bases). Trimming took off 4 bases at V and 9 bases at J, with 7 bases between the two ends. From germline, CDR1 is SNHLY and CDR2 FYNNEI. CDR3 length: 11 residues. CDR3 loop: CASSVGSEQFF. In nucleotides, the CDR3 is TGTGCCAGCAGTGTTGGGAGTGAGCAGTTCTTC.

The J gene is TRBJ1-1, the V gene TRBV10-3; the match to TRBD1 covers 7 bases. This CDR3 comprises 18 residues. The germline gives CDR1 ENHRY, CDR2 SYGVKD. J gave up 0 bases and V 5 bases, and 15 bases lay outside the gene matches. CDR3 region: CAISIGTVAGGMNTEAFF. In DNA form, the CDR3 reads TGTGCCATCAGTATTGGGACAGTCGCCGGGGGAATGAACACTGAAGCTTTCTTT.

The chain couples TRBV5-6 to TRBJ2-2; tentatively, D is TRBD1 or TRBD2 (5 bases each). CDR1 SGHDT and CDR2 YYEEEE come from the germline V gene. There are 13 residues in the CDR3. The V gene lost 5 bases and the J gene lost 5 bases, with 10 bases spanning the gap. Here the CDR3 DNA reads TGTGCCAGCAGGGCGAGGGGAACCGGGGAGCTGTTTTTT. Its protein is CASRARGTGELFF.

The chain is built from TRBV7-2 and TRBJ2-3; 9 bases map to TRBD2. This CDR3 has 15 residues. The germline V gene has CDR1 SGHTA and CDR2 FQGNSA. V dropped 5 bases and J dropped 4; count of bases not matched to a gene: 7. CDR3 residues: CASSPTSGWADTQYF. The CDR3 DNA reads as TGTGCCAGCAGCCCTACTAGCGGGTGGGCAGATACGCAGTATTTT.

The chain uses TRBV18 and TRBJ2-7; TRBD1 matches 7 bases. V was pared by 2 bases and J by 0 bases, with 4 bases of the junction left unmatched. The V gene's germline CDR1 is KGHSH and CDR2 LQKENI. The CDR3 runs 15 residues. This CDR3 reads CASSPSGQTSYEQYF. In DNA, the CDR3 is TGTGCCAGCTCACCATCGGGACAGACCTCCTACGAGCAGTACTTC.

In its sample, this clone was seen a few times. The V and J genes are TRBV7-9 and TRBJ1-4; D is ambiguous. Trimming left V 5 bases short and J 8 bases short, with 18 bases between. The CDR3 sequence is 15 residues long. CDR1 is SEHNR, CDR2 FQNEAQ, per germline (reference sequence). CDR3 region: CASSPPEALGEKLFF. The CDR3 nucleotides are TGTGCCAGCAGCCCCCCAGAAGCCCTGGGAGAAAAACTGTTTTTT.

Only one count was recorded for this clone. The chain has TRBV25-1 and TRBJ1-2; D ambiguous. CDR3 length equals 13 residues. Germline CDR1 and CDR2: MGHDK and SYGVNS. V dropped 2 bases and J dropped 8 bases, with 12 bases sitting between them. The CDR3 region has the DNA TGTGCCAGCAGTGAAACTCGCGGGAGGGGCTACACCTTC. The encoded protein is CASSETRGRGYTF.

Within the sample, this clone is medium-sized. The chain couples TRBV18 to TRBJ2-4, with a possible D match to TRBD2 (5 bases). CDR1 is KGHSH and CDR2 is LQKENI in the germline V gene. This CDR3 region has 16 residues. The V gene lost 0 bases and the J gene lost 1 base, with 10 bases spanning the gap. CDR3 coding DNA: TGTGCCAGCTCACCACCTGACGGGGTGGCCAAAAACATTCAGTACTTC. It specifies CASSPPDGVAKNIQYF.

V and J are TRBV2 and TRBJ2-2, with a possible D match to TRBD1 (5 bases). CDR3 size: 15 residues. From germline, CDR1 is SNHLY and CDR2 FYNNEI. V dropped 3 bases and J dropped 5 bases, with 13 bases sitting between them. CDR3 residues: CASSDHRMTTGELFF. CDR3 sequence (DNA): TGTGCCAGCAGTGACCACAGGATGACAACCGGGGAGCTGTTTTTT. Full variable domain (missing parts from reference TRBV2 and TRBJ2-2): EPEVTQTPSHQVTQMGQEVILRCVPISNHLYFYWYRQILGQKVEFLVSFYNNEISEKSEIFDDQFSVERPDGSNFTLKIRSTKLEDSAMYFCASSDHRMTTGELFFGEGSRLTVL.

The rearrangement links TRBV27 to TRBJ2-2, with D possibly being TRBD2 (5 bases). The CDR3 sequence is 14 residues long. CDR1 and CDR2 from the germline V gene are MNHEY and SMNVEV (reference sequence). V was shortened by 3 bases and J by 6 bases, with 11 bases between the two germline ends. The CDR3 region is CASSLTGIAGELFF. The CDR3 DNA follows: TGTGCCAGCAGTTTGACGGGAATCGCCGGGGAGCTGTTTTTT.

By share of the sample, this clone is medium-sized. The chain has TRBV4-2 and TRBJ1-5; TRBD1 matches at 10 bases. Per germline, CDR1 LGHNA and CDR2 YNFKEQ. There are 15 residues in the CDR3. The V gene end was trimmed by 5 bases and the J gene end by 6 bases; junction bases not matched to a gene: 7. CDR3: CASSAGQGPRQPQHF. CDR3 bases: TGTGCCAGCAGCGCGGGACAGGGGCCTCGTCAGCCCCAGCATTTT.

V and J are TRBV28 and TRBJ2-3; no definite D call. V lost 6 bases to trimming and J lost 2 bases, with 9 bases between them. In germline, CDR1 is MDHEN, CDR2 SYDVKM. This CDR3 has 13 residues. CDR3 residues: CASSLGATDTQYF. The CDR3 DNA follows: TGTGCCAGCAGCCTAGGTGCCACAGATACGCAGTATTTT.

V usage is TRBV5-1 and J usage is TRBJ2-3; 7 bases map to TRBD1. V lost 0 bases and J lost 2; bases outside the gene matches: 15. The CDR3 totals 19 residues. CDR1 SGHRS and CDR2 YFSETQ come from the germline V gene. The CDR3, as DNA: TGCGCCAGCAGCTTGGATGGCCTCAGACAGGGACGGATCACAGATACGCAGTATTTT. Encoded protein: CASSLDGLRQGRITDTQYF.